The T cell receptor (beta chain) under discussion was sequenced for a study of technical replicates of blood from several donors. The assay was immunoSEQ multiplex PCR, and TCRdb's table has in-frame clones only and misses some. This sample yields some 77,000 clones, of which around 92% are seen a single time; around 0.38% belongs to the top ten. With V trimmed by 4 bases and J by 5 bases, 8 bases remained unmatched. The germline gives CDR1 SGHTA, CDR2 FQGTGA. The CDR3 has 16 amino acids. The chain couples TRBV7-3 to TRBJ2-2; the match to TRBD1 covers 9 bases. This receptor was identified in a human donor in good health. Material for sequencing was T cells isolated from PBMCs. CDR3 protein: CASSSRDRVRTGELFF. Here the CDR3 DNA reads TGTGCCAGCAGCTCCCGGGACAGGGTTAGGACCGGGGAGCTGTTTTTT.